This T cell receptor beta chain was sequenced for a study of TIL therapy for anti-PD-1-resistant metastatic lung cancer. Study-level background: Patients then received nivolumab; progressors got lymphodepletion, TIL and IL-2. A few tumors were EGFR-mutant and two were ALK-rearranged.

CDR1 is MDHEN, CDR2 SYDVKM, per germline. This CDR3 is built from 12 residues. Deletions cut 8 bases from V and 3 bases from J, with 11 bases between. Study outcomes and limitations: The cohort had more treatment-naive, never-smoker and oncogene-addicted patients than typical.

Points on this clone: Its antigen is unknown.

Time point: pre-treatment sample, taken before nivolumab and TIL therapy. The libraries were made with immunoSEQ v3. Produced via immunoSEQ multiplex PCR; TCRdb's table is partial and in-frame only. The table lists 54,000 or so clones, more than 60% of them singletons. The rearrangement joins TRBV28 to TRBJ2-7; D unresolved. This sequence originates from a person between 30 and 80 years old with non-small cell lung cancer. This specimen consisted of blood, obtained at baseline. CDR3 sequence: CASLREDYEQYF. The DNA of the CDR3 is TGTGCCAGCCTCCGAGAAGACTACGAGCAGTACTTC.